This TCR beta chain was recovered during a study of T-cell reconstitution after alpha-beta-depleted transplantation in children. Details on this clonotype: Its antigen is as yet unknown.

There are 14 residues in the CDR3. From germline, CDR1 is LGHDT and CDR2 YNNKEL (reference sequence). Trimming took off 1 base at V and 7 bases at J, with 11 bases between the two ends. Study results and caveats: In patients about two months after transplant, alpha-beta T cells reportedly arose from several hundred expanded graft clones. The authors attributed T-cell counts and diversity one year after transplant mostly to newly produced T cells. After transplant, high TCRbeta diversity at day 60 in some patients arose from surviving recipient T cells and thymic progenitors.

Unique molecular identifiers tagged the TCRbeta library. TCRdb re-called the PCR reads through MiXCR, storing one row per CDR3 protein. The sample carries 200,000 to 250,000 distinct CDR3 sequences, about 8.2% recorded once. The gene calls are TRBV3-1 and TRBJ2-1; D ambiguous. Source: PBMCs, mostly from graft donor cells, taken 360 days after TCRalphabeta/CD19-depleted stem cell transplant. This sequence was found in a male patient aged 2-15 years who had a stem cell transplant for acute myeloid leukemia, so the T cells may come from the graft donor. This chain's CDR3 is CASSQARLRNEQFF. The CDR3 DNA follows: TGTGCCAGCAGCCAAGCGCGACTCCGAAATGAGCAGTTCTTC.